The present entry profiles one T cell receptor beta chain with its context. The sample comes from a study of blood T cell repertoires in COVID-19. Measured with immunoSEQ multiplex PCR; TCRdb has only the in-frame clones, and not every one. The sample comprises some 300,000 clones, around 88% of which are singletons, and 5.5% to 7% rests with the top ten. The CDR3 has 15 amino acids. Sequenced material: peripheral blood. This TCR derives from a woman younger than 45 who had recovered from COVID-19. The chain recombines TRBV21-1 with TRBJ2-7; the table's D call, TRBD2, has no DNA check behind it. TRBV21-1 counts as a pseudogene. The CDR3 bases are TGTGCCAGCAGCAAAAGCGGAACGGAACCCTACGAGCAGTACTTC. Protein product: CASSKSGTEPYEQYF.